This T cell receptor beta chain was identified during a study of human thymus T cells. The study's findings and limits: As related research reported, thymic repertoires overlapped highly among unrelated individuals.

Comments on this clone: Antigen specificity is unknown.

Sequencing was performed with immunoSEQ multiplex PCR; in TCRdb, only in-frame clones are kept and a portion is missing. The data contain more than 70,000 clones, about 96% of them singletons. Resections removed during corrective heart surgery provided the thymus tissue used. The sample consisted of thymus tissue. This clonotype was sampled from a boy under two years old with a congenital heart defect but otherwise immunologically healthy.

In DNA, the CDR3 is TGTGCCAGCAGTGCTCACAGGCTTAGGGGGTACTTC. Amino acid sequence: CASSAHRLRGYF. The chain combines TRBV28 with TRBJ2-7; tentatively, D is TRBD1 (5 bases). Germline CDR1 and CDR2: MDHEN and SYDVKM. The CDR3 is 12 amino acids. With 5 bases removed from V and 12 bases from J, the gap between germline ends came to 17 bases.